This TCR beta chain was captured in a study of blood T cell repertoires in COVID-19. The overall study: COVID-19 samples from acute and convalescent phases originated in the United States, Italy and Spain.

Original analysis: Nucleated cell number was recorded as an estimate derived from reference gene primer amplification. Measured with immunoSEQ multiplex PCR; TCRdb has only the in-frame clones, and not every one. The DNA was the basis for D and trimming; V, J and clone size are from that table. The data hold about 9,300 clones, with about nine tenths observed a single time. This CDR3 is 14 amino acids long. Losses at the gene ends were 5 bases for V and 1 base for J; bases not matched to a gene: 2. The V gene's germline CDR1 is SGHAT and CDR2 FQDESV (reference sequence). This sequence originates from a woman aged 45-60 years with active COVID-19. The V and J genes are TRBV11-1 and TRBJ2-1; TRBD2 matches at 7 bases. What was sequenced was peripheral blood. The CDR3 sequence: CASSPGGSYNEQFF. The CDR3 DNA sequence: TGTGCCAGCAGCCCCGGGGGGTCCTACAATGAGCAGTTCTTC.